Below, 14 T cell receptor beta chains from the same sample are listed, as sequenced in a study of cytomegalovirus exposure and HLA in healthy donors. This PCR relied on a set of 60 Vbeta primers and 13 Jbeta primers. The protocol was immunoSEQ multiplex PCR, while the TCRdb copy is restricted to in-frame clones and leaves out a portion. The sample consists of about 150,000 clones, around 70% of them appearing once. The material sequenced was PBMCs. The receptors shown here come from a woman aged 55-69 years in good health and CMV-seropositive.

The gene calls are TRBV7-8 and TRBJ2-7; D is unclear. Germline loops: CDR1 SGHVS, CDR2 FQNEAQ. The CDR3 spans 12 residues. The V end lost 5 bases, the J end lost 3 bases, and 8 bases lay between the germline ends. The DNA of the CDR3 is TGTGCCAGCAGCCAAGCTAGCTACGAGCAGTACTTC. Translated, it gives CASSQASYEQYF.

The chain has TRBV5-1 and TRBJ2-7; 8 nucleotides line up with TRBD1. V was clipped by 0 bases and J by 6 bases; unmatched bases: 5. The CDR3 is 14 amino acids. Germline values: CDR1 SGHRS, CDR2 YFSETQ. The CDR3 DNA reads TGCGCCAGCAGCTTGGCCCCAGGACAGGGCGAGCAGTACTTC. This gives the protein CASSLAPGQGEQYF.

This chain joins TRBV11-3 and TRBJ2-3; 15 positions agree with TRBD2. Germline CDR1 and CDR2: SGHNT and YENEEA. This CDR3 has 18 residues. The junction had 5 bases not matched to a gene; V was cut back by 4 bases and J by 0 bases. CDR3 in amino acids: CASSYGTSGRPSTDTQYF. In DNA form, the CDR3 reads TGTGCCAGCAGCTACGGGACTAGCGGGAGGCCCAGCACAGATACGCAGTATTTT.

The chain has TRBV5-1 and TRBJ2-3, with TRBD2 matching over 7 bases. The V and J ends lost 1 base and 2 bases, in that order; junction bases with no gene match: 4. Per germline, CDR1 SGHRS and CDR2 YFSETQ. CDR3 size: 15 residues. CDR3 in amino acids: CASSLRLADTDTQYF. Written as DNA, the CDR3 is TGCGCCAGCAGCTTGAGGCTAGCGGACACAGATACGCAGTATTTT.

This sequence joins TRBV7-2 and TRBJ1-1, with D perhaps TRBD1 (5 bases). The CDR3 totals 13 residues. Trimming shortened V by 5 bases and J by 2 bases, and 9 bases separated the two germline ends. Germline V gene lookup returns CDR1 SGHTA and CDR2 FQGNSA. The CDR3 loop is CASSPQGNTEAFF. Written as DNA, the CDR3 is TGTGCCAGCAGCCCGCAGGGTAACACTGAAGCTTTCTTT.

This chain joins TRBV6-6 and TRBJ1-1; TRBD1 matches at 7 bases. CDR1 is MNHNY and CDR2 is SVGAGI in the germline V gene (reference sequence). The length of the CDR3 is 14 residues. V lost 5 bases and J lost 2; bases outside the gene matches: 5. CDR3 DNA sequence: TGTGCCAGCAGTCGAAGGACAGGCAACACTGAAGCTTTCTTT. Translating it yields CASSRRTGNTEAFF.

DNA of the CDR3: TGTGCCTGGAGTGTAAGTCTAGCGGGCAATGAGCAGTTCTTC. Translated, it gives CAWSVSLAGNEQFF. This chain connects TRBV30 to TRBJ2-1; 8 nucleotides align to TRBD2. This CDR3 contains 14 residues. CDR1 is GTSNPN and CDR2 is SVGIG in the germline V gene (reference sequence). Germline trimming cut 0 bases from V and 6 bases from J; bases unmatched to any gene: 4.

The V call is TRBV19, the J call TRBJ1-1, with 11 bases fitting TRBD1. With 5 bases clipped from V and 4 bases from J, the junction kept 6 bases outside the gene matches. The CDR3 extends over 15 amino acids. Germline loops: CDR1 LNHDA, CDR2 SQIVND (reference sequence). The CDR3 DNA is TGTGCCAGTAGTCCCCGGGACAGGGGGGGCACTGAAGCTTTCTTT. This sequence encodes CASSPRDRGGTEAFF.

V usage is TRBV28 and J usage is TRBJ1-5, with a weak D call TRBD1 (6 bases). Trimming pared 3 bases from V and 5 bases from J, leaving 14 bases between. From germline, CDR1 is MDHEN and CDR2 SYDVKM. The CDR3 runs to 15 residues. DNA of the CDR3: TGTGCCAGCAGTTTCCGCGGGGGGCGAGATCAGCCCCAGCATTTT. Its protein product is CASSFRGGRDQPQHF.

This clone was found once. The chain uses TRBV28 and TRBJ2-5, with D perhaps matching TRBD2 (6 bases). The germline V gene encodes CDR1 MDHEN and CDR2 SYDVKM. The CDR3 is 14 residues long. V was cut by 5 bases and J by 4 bases, with 14 bases left in between. The CDR3 reads CASSRLVSGETQYF. The CDR3 nucleotides are TGTGCCAGCAGTCGACTAGTGAGCGGAGAGACCCAGTACTTC.

This clone has just a few counts. The chain links TRBV30 to TRBJ2-1; the D gene is possibly TRBD2 (6 bases). Trimming took 2 bases from V and 2 from J, leaving 13 bases between them. This CDR3 comprises 15 residues. Germline CDR1 and CDR2: GTSNPN and SVGIG (reference sequence). DNA of the CDR3: TGTGCCTGGAGTCGGGGCCTAGCGACCTACAATGAGCAGTTCTTC. Its protein product is CAWSRGLATYNEQFF.

This clone has only one observation. The chain recombines TRBV6-1 with TRBJ2-3; D is undetermined. The CDR3 covers 17 residues. The germline V gene encodes CDR1 MNHNS and CDR2 SASEGT. With 2 bases removed from V and 0 bases from J, the gap between germline ends came to 15 bases. CDR3 coding DNA: TGTGCCAGCAGTGAAAGTGCGATTGGGCTCAGCACAGATACGCAGTATTTT. Encoded protein: CASSESAIGLSTDTQYF.

This clone was recorded only once. The rearrangement links TRBV29-1 to TRBJ2-7, with 8 positions matching TRBD1. Germline assignment: CDR1 SQVTM and CDR2 ANQGSEA. The CDR3 runs to 13 residues. V gave up 7 bases and J gave up 2 bases; unmatched junction bases: 7. The CDR3 is CSGTGTGTYEQYF. Here the CDR3 DNA reads TGCAGCGGCACCGGGACAGGAACCTACGAGCAGTACTTC.

The V call is TRBV6-5, the J call TRBJ1-1; 7 positions match TRBD1. The CDR3 loop spans 14 amino acids. Germline V gene sequence: CDR1 MNHEY, CDR2 SVGAGI. The J segment lost 2 bases and the V segment lost 5 bases, leaving 5 bases of the junction unmatched. CDR3 nucleotides: TGTGCCAGCAGTAGCGGACAGGTCAACACTGAAGCTTTCTTT. As protein: CASSSGQVNTEAFF.